This T cell receptor (beta chain) was retrieved from a study of blood T cell repertoires in COVID-19. Study details: COVID-19 samples from acute and convalescent phases originated in the United States, Italy and Spain. Sources were T cells, B-cell-depleted T cells, or PBMCs; the material itself was cDNA or gDNA.

A few counts support this clone. Original handling: Estimates of nucleated cell counts were drawn from the amplification of reference gene primers. Only in-frame clones appear in the TCRdb table, and some are missing; sequencing was by immunoSEQ multiplex PCR. V and J calls plus clone size are reproduced from that table; the DNA served to infer D and trimming. The sample has about 61,000 clones, about 77% seen once. The CDR3 loop spans 14 amino acids. Germline CDR1 is MNHEY and CDR2 is SVGAGI. V lost 0 bases to trimming and J lost 0 bases, with 5 bases between them. The receptor comes from an elderly man with active or convalescent COVID-19. Sequencing used peripheral blood. The chain combines TRBV6-5 with TRBJ1-1; unclear D gene. The chain's CDR3 is CASSYSYMNTEAFF. DNA for the CDR3: TGTGCCAGCAGTTACTCGTACATGAACACTGAAGCTTTCTTT.